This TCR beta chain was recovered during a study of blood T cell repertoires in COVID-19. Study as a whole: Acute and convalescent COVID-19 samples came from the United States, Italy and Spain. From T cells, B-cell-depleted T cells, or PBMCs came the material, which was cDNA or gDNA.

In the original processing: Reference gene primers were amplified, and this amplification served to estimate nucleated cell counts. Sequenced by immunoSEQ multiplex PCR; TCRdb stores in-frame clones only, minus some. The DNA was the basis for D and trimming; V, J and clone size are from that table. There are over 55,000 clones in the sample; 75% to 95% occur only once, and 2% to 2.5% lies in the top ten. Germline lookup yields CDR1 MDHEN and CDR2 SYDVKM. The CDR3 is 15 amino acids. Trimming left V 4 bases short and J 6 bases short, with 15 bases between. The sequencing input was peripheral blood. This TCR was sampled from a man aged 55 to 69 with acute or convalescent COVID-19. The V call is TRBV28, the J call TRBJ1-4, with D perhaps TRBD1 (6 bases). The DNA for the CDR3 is TGTGCCAGCAGTTCGACCGGACAGCCCCATGAAAAACTGTTTTTT. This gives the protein CASSSTGQPHEKLFF.